This T cell receptor beta chain was documented in a study of blood T cells in healthy people across ages. The V and J ends lost 6 bases and 5 bases respectively, with 16 bases between them. This CDR3 is 14 amino acids long. This clonotype was seen a single time. The antigen is not known. Broader study findings: Estimated diversity, derived from one million T cells, was regarded as an underestimate.

Every sample gave at least 5 micrograms of total RNA when it was extracted. Sample-barcoded 5' priming and a J-beta primer mix drove a second PCR of roughly 7 to 11 cycles. TCRdb itself ran the 5' RACE reads through MiXCR, one entry per CDR3 protein. The sample has roughly 1.5 million distinct CDR3 sequences, about 45% seen once. The V and J genes are TRBV12-3 or TRBV12-4 and TRBJ2-5; D gene uncertain. The receptor's source is a woman aged 18-29 years in good health. Sequencing was carried out using blood. Here the CDR3 reads CASSQTGSLETQYF. In nucleotides, the CDR3 is TGTGCCAGCAGCCAAACCGGAAGTTTGGAGACCCAGTACTTC.